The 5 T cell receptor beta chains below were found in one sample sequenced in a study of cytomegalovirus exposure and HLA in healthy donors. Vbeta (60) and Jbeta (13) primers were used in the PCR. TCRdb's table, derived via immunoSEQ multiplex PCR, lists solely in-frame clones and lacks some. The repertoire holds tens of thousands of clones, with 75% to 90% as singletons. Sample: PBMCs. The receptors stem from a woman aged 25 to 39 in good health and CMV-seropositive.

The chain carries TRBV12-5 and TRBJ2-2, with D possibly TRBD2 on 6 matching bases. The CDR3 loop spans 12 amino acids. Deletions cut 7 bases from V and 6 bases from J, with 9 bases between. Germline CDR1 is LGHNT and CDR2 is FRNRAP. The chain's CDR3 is CASAWGAGELFF. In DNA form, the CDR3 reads TGTGCTAGTGCCTGGGGGGCCGGGGAGCTGTTTTTT.

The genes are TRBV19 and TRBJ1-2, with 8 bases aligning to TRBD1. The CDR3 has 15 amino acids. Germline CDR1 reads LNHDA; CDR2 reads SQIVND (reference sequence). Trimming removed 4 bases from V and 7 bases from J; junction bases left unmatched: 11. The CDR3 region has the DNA TGTGCCAGTAGTACTACCGGGACAGGCAAGGTTGGCTACACCTTC. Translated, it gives CASSTTGTGKVGYTF.

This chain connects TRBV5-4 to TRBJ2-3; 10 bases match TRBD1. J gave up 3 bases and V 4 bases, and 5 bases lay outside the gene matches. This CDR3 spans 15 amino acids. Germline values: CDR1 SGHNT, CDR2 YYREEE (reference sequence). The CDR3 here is CASSHRDRGTDTQYF. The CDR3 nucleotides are TGTGCCAGCAGCCATCGGGACAGGGGAACAGATACGCAGTATTTT.

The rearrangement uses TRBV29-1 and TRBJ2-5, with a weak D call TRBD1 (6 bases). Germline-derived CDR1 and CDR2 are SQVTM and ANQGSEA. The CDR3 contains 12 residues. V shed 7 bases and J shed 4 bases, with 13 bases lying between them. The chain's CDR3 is CSAGHTIETQYF. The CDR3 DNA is TGCAGCGCGGGACATACCATAGAGACCCAGTACTTC.

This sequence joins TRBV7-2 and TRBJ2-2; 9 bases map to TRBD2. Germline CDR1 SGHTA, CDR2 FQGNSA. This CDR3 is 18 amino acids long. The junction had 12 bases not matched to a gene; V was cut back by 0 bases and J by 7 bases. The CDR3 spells CASSLALGLARAGGELFF. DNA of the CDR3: TGTGCCAGCAGCTTAGCGCTGGGACTAGCCCGAGCCGGCGGGGAGCTGTTTTTT.